The 28 T cell receptor beta chains given below trace back to one sample, sequenced in a study of graft-versus-host responses after intestinal transplantation. Profiling relied on immunoSEQ multiplex PCR, and the TCRdb table lists in-frame clones only, not all of them. This sample has more than 65,000 clones; 85% to 95% occur once, and the top ten carry 7.6%. Their cognate antigens are unknown. The sequencing here drew on unstimulated CD8+ T cells sorted from spleen or lymph node cells, taken before transplant. The receptor set was obtained from a human donor who was the organ donor for an intestinal transplant.

The chain has TRBV9 and TRBJ1-4, with TRBD1 identical over 7 bases. Per germline, CDR1 SGDLS and CDR2 YYNGEE. The CDR3 runs to 15 residues. With 0 bases clipped from V and 8 bases from J, the junction kept 7 bases outside the gene matches. CDR3 loop: CASSVGSGGNEKLFF. The CDR3 DNA reads as TGTGCCAGCAGCGTAGGGTCAGGGGGTAACGAAAAACTGTTTTTT.

V is TRBV10-2 and J is TRBJ2-2; no clear D. The CDR3 covers 14 residues. Germline values: CDR1 WSHSY, CDR2 SAAADI. The V gene lost 4 bases and the J gene lost 3 bases, with 9 bases spanning the gap. The CDR3 is CASSGQIYTGELFF. The CDR3 nucleotides are TGCGCCAGCAGTGGGCAGATCTACACCGGGGAGCTGTTTTTT.

V usage is TRBV4-1 and J usage is TRBJ2-3; maybe TRBD2 (6 bases). The V gene lost 0 bases and the J gene lost 6 bases, with 13 bases spanning the gap. Germline CDR1 and CDR2: MGHRA and YSYEKL. CDR3 size: 15 residues. CDR3: CASSQDGGNGDTQYF. CDR3 in DNA: TGCGCCAGCAGCCAAGATGGGGGGAATGGGGATACGCAGTATTTT.

The gene calls are TRBV5-5 and TRBJ2-7; the match to TRBD2 covers 10 bases. The CDR3 is 16 residues long. Germline trimming cut 4 bases from V and 11 bases from J; bases unmatched to any gene: 18. Germline V gives CDR1 SGHKS, CDR2 YYEKEE (reference sequence). DNA for the CDR3: TGTGCCAGCAGCCAAGACGGGACTAGCGATACGACACAGGAGTACTTC. Translated: CASSQDGTSDTTQEYF.

The V gene is TRBV6-1, the J gene TRBJ2-1; 16 bases are shared with TRBD2. Germline V gives CDR1 MNHNS, CDR2 SASEGT. This CDR3 region has 14 residues. With 10 bases clipped from V and 10 bases from J, the junction kept 7 bases outside the gene matches. DNA for the CDR3: TGTGCCACCACCGGGACTAGCGGGAGGGCGGAGCAGTTCTTC. This translates into CATTGTSGRAEQFF.

V and J are TRBV6-5 and TRBJ2-7; D is perhaps TRBD2 (6 bases). CDR1 is MNHEY and CDR2 is SVGAGI in the germline V gene. V was cut by 6 bases and J by 1 base, with 13 bases left in between. The CDR3 spans 14 residues. The CDR3 coding sequence is TGTGCCAGCAGACCGGGACTTCTATCCTACGAGCAGTACTTC. Translating it yields CASRPGLLSYEQYF.

This chain links TRBV7-6 with TRBJ2-2, with D possibly being TRBD1 (5 bases). The V and J ends lost 5 bases and 6 bases respectively, with 13 bases between them. The CDR3 contains 14 residues. CDR1 and CDR2 (germline): SGHVS, FNYEAQ. Here the CDR3 DNA reads TGTGCCAGCAGCAACACAGGTCCCTCCGGGGAGCTGTTTTTT. It encodes CASSNTGPSGELFF.

This clone appeared once. This sequence joins TRBV11-1 and TRBJ1-1; D not resolved. V dropped 8 bases and J dropped 8 bases, with 15 bases sitting between them. The germline V gene has CDR1 SGHAT and CDR2 FQDESV (reference sequence). This CDR3 has 12 residues. The CDR3 region is CASGLVSAEAFF. The CDR3 DNA is TGTGCCAGCGGCCTCGTGTCGGCCGAAGCTTTCTTT.

The chain recombines TRBV5-5 with TRBJ2-1; the D gene is possibly TRBD1 (6 bases). The V gene's germline CDR1 is SGHKS and CDR2 YYEKEE (reference sequence). CDR3 length: 14 amino acids. V gave up 2 bases and J gave up 5 bases, with 11 bases separating them. The CDR3 sequence is CASSFGTYNNEQFF. CDR3 nucleotide sequence: TGTGCCAGCAGCTTCGGGACATACAACAATGAGCAGTTCTTC. Using reference TRBV5-5 and TRBJ2-1 for the parts outside the CDR3, the full variable domain is DAGVTQSPTHLIKTRGQQVTLRCSPISGHKSVSWYQQVLGQGPQFIFQYYEKEERGRGNFPDRFSARQFPNYSSELNVNALLLGDSALYLCASSFGTYNNEQFFGPGTRLTVL.

The chain links TRBV29-1 to TRBJ1-1; 8 bases map to TRBD1. V lost 6 bases to trimming and J lost 6 bases; unmatched junction nucleotides: 6. The CDR3 runs 12 residues. Germline lookup yields CDR1 SQVTM and CDR2 ANQGSEA. For the CDR3, the DNA is TGCAGCGTCGAAAACAGGGGGGCTGAAGCTTTCTTT. Protein: CSVENRGAEAFF.

This clone was seen a few times. The chain joins TRBV27 to TRBJ1-1, with D hard to call. Germline V gene data show CDR1 as MNHEY and CDR2 as SMNVEV (reference sequence). The CDR3 extends over 11 amino acids. The V end lost 10 bases, the J end lost 1 base, and 7 bases lay between the germline ends. The DNA of the CDR3 is TGTGCCATCCGGACGAACACTGAAGCTTTCTTT. This sequence encodes CAIRTNTEAFF.

This rearrangement joins TRBV28 to TRBJ2-3; D is possibly TRBD1 (5 bases). The CDR3 consists of 17 residues. Trimming left V 5 bases short and J 0 bases short, with 18 bases between. Germline values: CDR1 MDHEN, CDR2 SYDVKM. The CDR3 is CASSPRTPFLSTDTQYF. CDR3 DNA sequence: TGTGCCAGCAGTCCCCGGACACCTTTTCTTAGCACAGATACGCAGTATTTT.

The rearrangement joins TRBV5-5 to TRBJ2-7, with D possibly matching TRBD1 (5 bases). Trimming left V 3 bases short and J 2 bases short, with 18 bases between. The CDR3 consists of 16 residues. Germline CDR1 SGHKS, CDR2 YYEKEE (reference sequence). Written as DNA, the CDR3 is TGTGCCAGCAGCTACCTATTAACAGGACAACCCTACGAGCAGTACTTC. Encoded protein: CASSYLLTGQPYEQYF.

This clone has just a few counts. The gene calls are TRBV9 and TRBJ2-1; 8 bases align to TRBD2. V lost 4 bases to trimming and J lost 7 bases; unmatched junction nucleotides: 7. Per germline, CDR1 SGDLS and CDR2 YYNGEE. The CDR3 extends over 14 amino acids. The CDR3 DNA follows: TGTGCCAGCAGCCCCCCCCCGGGGGGGAATGAGCAGTTCTTC. Encoded protein: CASSPPPGGNEQFF.

V and J are TRBV11-2 and TRBJ1-2; TRBD1 is a possible D gene (6 bases). Per germline, CDR1 SGHAT and CDR2 FQNNGV. The CDR3 is 15 amino acids. The V gene lost 0 bases and the J gene lost 3 bases, with 11 bases spanning the gap. The DNA for the CDR3 is TGTGCCAGCAGCTTAGATGGGGCAGGGGACTATGGCTACACCTTC. Translating gives CASSLDGAGDYGYTF.

This chain connects TRBV9 to TRBJ2-5; D may be TRBD2 (6 bases). From germline, CDR1 is SGDLS and CDR2 YYNGEE. This CDR3 is built from 15 residues. V lost 4 bases to trimming and J lost 4 bases, with 17 bases between them. CDR3 protein: CASSIRGWGPETQYF. The DNA of the CDR3 is TGTGCCAGCAGCATACGGGGGTGGGGCCCAGAGACCCAGTACTTC.

This chain uses TRBV4-1 with TRBJ2-5; 11 bases line up with TRBD2. CDR3 length: 19 residues. The J segment lost 0 bases and the V segment lost 1 base, leaving 10 bases of the junction unmatched. Germline lookup yields CDR1 MGHRA and CDR2 YSYEKL. The CDR3 nucleotides are TGCGCCAGCAGCCAAGGAGGCCTAGCGGGGGGTACCTACCAAGAGACCCAGTACTTC. This translates into CASSQGGLAGGTYQETQYF.

This chain links TRBV4-1 with TRBJ2-7; D may be TRBD1 (6 bases). CDR1 is MGHRA and CDR2 is YSYEKL in the germline V gene. The length of the CDR3 is 15 residues. V gave up 1 base and J gave up 2 bases, with 12 bases separating them. The CDR3 loop reads CASSQGAWTAYEQYF. In DNA, the CDR3 is TGCGCCAGCAGCCAAGGCGCCTGGACAGCCTACGAGCAGTACTTC.

This chain uses TRBV14 with TRBJ2-1; 7 nucleotides agree with TRBD2. V shed 6 bases, J shed 4 bases, and the junction held 6 bases outside the gene matches. The CDR3 covers 14 residues. Germline V gene sequence: CDR1 SGHDN, CDR2 FVKESK. CDR3 loop: CASSLAEAYNEQFF. DNA for the CDR3: TGTGCCAGCAGTCTAGCGGAGGCATACAATGAGCAGTTCTTC.

The chain couples TRBV5-1 to TRBJ2-7; weak D call: TRBD2 (5 bases). The germline gives CDR1 SGHRS, CDR2 YFSETQ. Trimming cost V 0 bases and J 2 bases, with 9 bases left between them. There are 14 residues in the CDR3. The CDR3 here is CASSLEGDPYEQYF. CDR3 DNA: TGCGCCAGCAGCTTGGAGGGAGACCCCTACGAGCAGTACTTC.

This chain uses TRBV7-6 with TRBJ2-7; possible D gene TRBD1, 5 bases. V gave up 0 bases and J gave up 5 bases, with 17 bases separating them. From germline, CDR1 is SGHVS and CDR2 FNYEAQ. There are 16 residues in the CDR3. CDR3 sequence reads: CASSLAESQQGHEQYF. The CDR3 region has the DNA TGTGCCAGCAGCTTAGCGGAGTCGCAGCAGGGCCACGAGCAGTACTTC.

J is TRBJ1-1 and V is TRBV6-6; a possible D gene is TRBD1 (6 bases). Germline V CDR1 and CDR2: MNHNY, SVGAGI (reference sequence). The V and J ends lost 0 bases and 1 base respectively, with 9 bases between them. CDR3 length: 15 residues. CDR3 region: CASSYSGGPNTEAFF. The CDR3 DNA reads as TGTGCCAGCAGTTACTCGGGGGGCCCGAACACTGAAGCTTTCTTT.

V and J are TRBV5-1 and TRBJ2-2; D gene ambiguous. V was shortened by 0 bases and J by 6 bases, with 15 bases between the two germline ends. The CDR3 has 16 residues. Germline V gene sequence: CDR1 SGHRS, CDR2 YFSETQ. The CDR3 DNA reads TGCGCCAGCAGCTTGGGCCCTGAGGCGTTCTCCGGGGAGCTGTTTTTT. It codes for CASSLGPEAFSGELFF. Based on the CDR3 plus reference TRBV5-1 and TRBJ2-2, the full variable domain is KAGVTQTPRYLIKTRGQQVTLSCSPISGHRSVSWYQQTPGQGLQFLFEYFSETQRNKGNFPGRFSGRQFSNSRSEMNVSTLELGDSALYLCASSLGPEAFSGELFFGEGSRLTVL.

CDR3 sequence (DNA): TGTGCCAGCAGCCAAGTTCCGGGGGAGCTGTTTTTT. Amino acid sequence: CASSQVPGELFF. This chain connects TRBV4-2 to TRBJ2-2; D not resolved. The germline gives CDR1 LGHNA, CDR2 YNFKEQ. Deletions cut 1 base from V and 8 bases from J, with 5 bases between. This CDR3 has 12 residues.

A remark on this clone: A read error may produce the germline difference seen at one junction end. V gene TRBV6-5 combines with J gene TRBJ2-1, with 10 positions matching TRBD2. The germline gives CDR1 MNHEY, CDR2 SVGAGI. CDR3 size: 15 residues. The CDR3 reads CASSYGTSVYSEQFF. The DNA for the CDR3 is TGTGCCAGCAGTTACGGGACTAGCGTCTACAGTGAGCAGTTCTTC.

V usage is TRBV7-9 and J usage is TRBJ1-1, with a tentative D call TRBD1 (5 bases). The V end lost 7 bases, the J end lost 1 base, and 16 bases lay between the germline ends. The CDR3 has 15 residues. Germline CDR1 SEHNR, CDR2 FQNEAQ (reference sequence). The CDR3 here is CASTFIGGTNTEAFF. Written as DNA, the CDR3 is TGTGCCAGCACCTTCATCGGAGGGACGAACACTGAAGCTTTCTTT.

The chain uses TRBV27 and TRBJ2-1; the match to TRBD2 covers 7 bases. CDR1 and CDR2 from the germline V gene are MNHEY and SMNVEV (reference sequence). The CDR3 covers 15 residues. Unmatched junction bases numbered 10, after V lost 9 bases and J lost 2 bases. The CDR3 DNA is TGTGCCAGATGTAATCCAGCGGGGCCCTACAATGAGCAGTTCTTC. Protein: CARCNPAGPYNEQFF.

The rearrangement joins TRBV4-1 to TRBJ2-3; D is ambiguous. V was trimmed by 1 base and J by 2 bases, leaving 10 bases between them. Germline-derived CDR1 and CDR2 are MGHRA and YSYEKL. The CDR3 consists of 15 residues. For the CDR3, the DNA is TGCGCCAGCAGCCAAGTCTGGCAACACACAGATACGCAGTATTTT. Translated, it gives CASSQVWQHTDTQYF.